The 8 T cell receptor beta chains below come from one sample, sequenced in a study of T cell responses to AZD1222 COVID-19 vaccine. Libraries were prepared by immunoSEQ multiplex PCR; TCRdb keeps only in-frame clonotypes and omits some of them. The table records about 140,000 clones, about 90% of them present only once. The specimen was peripheral blood, collected on day 0 of AZD1222 vaccination. Receptors were obtained from an adult in good health.

The V call is TRBV28, the J call TRBJ1-5; the D gene is possibly TRBD1 (5 bases). Trimming took 3 bases from V and 0 from J, leaving 21 bases between them. CDR3 length: 19 residues. Germline-derived CDR1 and CDR2 are MDHEN and SYDVKM. This CDR3 reads CASSLFTMGRSYSNQPQHF. DNA of the CDR3: TGTGCCAGCAGTTTGTTCACGATGGGACGGTCGTATAGCAATCAGCCCCAGCATTTT.

The chain has TRBV30 and TRBJ2-1, with D possibly being TRBD2 (5 bases). From germline, CDR1 is GTSNPN and CDR2 SVGIG (reference sequence). Trimming cost V 0 bases and J 8 bases, with 14 bases left between them. The CDR3 loop spans 14 amino acids. The CDR3 sequence is CAWSVQNSGDEQFF. Here the CDR3 DNA reads TGTGCCTGGAGTGTACAGAACAGCGGCGATGAGCAGTTCTTC.

This clone is medium-sized (0.01 to 0.1%) in the sample. The gene calls are TRBV9 and TRBJ2-7; D unresolved. V lost 4 bases to trimming and J lost 7 bases, with 18 bases between them. Germline V gives CDR1 SGDLS, CDR2 YYNGEE. CDR3 length: 14 residues. The CDR3 DNA follows: TGTGCCAGCAGCTATACTCCGGGCCAAGCTGAGCAGTACTTC. Amino acid sequence: CASSYTPGQAEQYF.

J is TRBJ2-3 and V is TRBV4-2, with 9 bases lining up with TRBD1. The CDR3 runs 15 residues. Unmatched junction bases numbered 4, after V lost 3 bases and J lost 3 bases. Per the germline V gene, CDR1 is LGHNA and CDR2 is YNFKEQ. The CDR3, as DNA: TGTGCCAGCAGCCAGGGGGACAGGGAGACAGATACGCAGTATTTT. Protein sequence: CASSQGDRETDTQYF.

This clone was counted only a few times. The chain couples TRBV7-3 to TRBJ2-1; 7 bases match TRBD2. This CDR3 has 15 residues. Germline V gene data show CDR1 as SGHTA and CDR2 as FQGTGA. Trimming at V came to 5 bases and at J to 10 bases, leaving 14 bases not matched to a gene. The CDR3 here is CASSPRSGTTREQFF. The CDR3 nucleotides read TGTGCCAGCAGCCCACGGAGCGGGACCACTCGGGAGCAGTTCTTC.

This clone appeared a few times. This chain joins TRBV3-1 (or the pseudogene TRBV3-2) and TRBJ1-2; a possible D gene is TRBD1 (6 bases). The CDR3 extends over 17 amino acids. CDR1 and CDR2 from the germline V gene are LGHDT and YNNKEL (reference sequence). V was trimmed by 6 bases and J by 4 bases, leaving 24 bases between them. CDR3 in DNA: TGTGCCAGCAGTCAACCCTGGGGGGACAAGGTAGGCTATGGCTACACCTTC. This codes for CASSQPWGDKVGYGYTF.

Note on this clone: The junction does not match germline at one end; this may be a read error. The gene calls are TRBV6-6 and TRBJ2-5; 12 bases fit TRBD1. The CDR3 is 14 amino acids. The germline V gene has CDR1 MNHNY and CDR2 SVGAGI (reference sequence). CDR3 sequence (DNA): TGTGCCAGCAGTTACTCGTTGGGACAGGGGGCCTTTGACTTC. This translates into CASSYSLGQGAFDF.

The chain employs TRBV5-4 and TRBJ2-7; TRBD1 agrees at 8 bases. CDR1 is SGHNT, CDR2 YYREEE, per germline (reference sequence). The CDR3 sequence is 14 residues long. V shed 4 bases and J 2 bases; nucleotides not matched to a gene: 5. CDR3 nucleotide sequence: TGTGCCAGCAGCGTCGGGACAGGAACCTACGAGCAGTACTTC. Residues: CASSVGTGTYEQYF. Full variable domain (missing parts from reference TRBV5-4 and TRBJ2-7): ETGVTQSPTHLIKTRGQQVTLRCSSQSGHNTVSWYQQALGQGPQFIFQYYREEENGRGNFPPRFSGLQFPNYSSELNVNALELDDSALYLCASSVGTGTYEQYFGPGTRLTVT.